This T cell receptor beta chain stems from a study of identical twins. In regard to this clonotype: The antigen is undetermined.

Study-level findings and limits: Compared with unrelated sharing, twin-shared out-of-frame alpha sequences had more low-probability sequences.

A single record per CDR3 protein comes from TCRdb applying MiXCR to the 5' RACE reads. In the table there are some 730,000 distinct CDR3 sequences, roughly 18% of which are singletons. The CDR3 loop spans 11 amino acids. The germline V and J ends were trimmed by 7 bases and 3 bases, with 7 bases remaining between them. Germline CDR1 reads ENHRY; CDR2 reads SYGVKD. Another study also made use of these data, one on T cells expressing NK-cell markers. That source notes: Once again these clonotypes came out on top in the CD3+CD56-NKG2C+ fraction of four donors.

Sequencing was performed on PBMCs. The genes are TRBV10-3 and TRBJ2-7; D uncertain. The source of this sequence is a young woman in good health. CDR3 nucleotide sequence: TGTGCCATCAAGGGCGGCTACGAGCAGTACTTC. Its protein is CAIKGGYEQYF.